These 30 T cell receptor beta chains share one sample of origin, sequenced in a study of vaccination and CD4 T cells after COVID-19. Cultured CD4+ T cells had their DNA profiled by the Oncomine TCR Beta short-read assay. TCRdb re-called the PCR reads with MiXCR, one entry per CDR3 protein. Here the sample spans 10,000 to 15,000 distinct CDR3 sequences, approximately 65% being singletons. No antigen has been identified for these receptors. Treatment in this sample: roughly nine-day PBMC culture with coronavirus spike peptide pools or control peptides (ViraFEST assay). Material for sequencing was CD4+ T cells from blood, cultured in vitro. All receptors come from a human donor who had recovered from COVID-19.

A few counts support this clonotype. The gene calls are TRBV20-1 and TRBJ2-5, with unresolved D. This CDR3 is built from 13 residues. Germline V gene sequence: CDR1 DFQATT, CDR2 SNEGSKA (reference sequence). V lost 1 base and J lost 1, with 7 bases in between. The CDR3 is CSARVQIQETQYF. The CDR3 coding sequence is TGCAGTGCTAGAGTACAGATCCAAGAGACCCAGTACTTC.

This chain links TRBV6-5 with TRBJ1-5, with D possibly matching TRBD1 (5 bases). Germline assignment: CDR1 MNHEY and CDR2 SVGAGI. The CDR3 has 15 residues. Trimming pared 2 bases from V and 5 bases from J, leaving 13 bases between. As DNA, the CDR3 is TGTGCCAGCAGTTACCCGACAGAGAACCATCAGCCCCAGCATTTT. Its protein product is CASSYPTENHQPQHF.

The chain is built from TRBV2 and TRBJ2-7, with D possibly being TRBD1 or TRBD2 (5 bases each). V lost 6 bases, J lost 5 bases, and 23 bases lay in between. There are 16 residues in the CDR3. Germline CDR1 reads SNHLY; CDR2 reads FYNNEI. Here the CDR3 reads CASRVSRGRESDEQYF. In DNA form, the CDR3 reads TGTGCCAGCAGGGTCAGTCGGGGCCGTGAATCCGACGAGCAGTACTTC.

The chain is built from TRBV27 and TRBJ2-1, with D possibly TRBD1 on 6 matching bases. V was pared by 4 bases and J by 4 bases, with 17 bases between. This CDR3 spans 16 amino acids. Germline assignment: CDR1 MNHEY and CDR2 SMNVEV (reference sequence). Here the CDR3 reads CASSSGVWPGYNEQFF. For the CDR3, the DNA is TGTGCCAGCAGTTCAGGGGTGTGGCCGGGGTACAATGAGCAGTTCTTC.

The chain combines TRBV29-1 with TRBJ2-3; 10 bases map to TRBD2. After removal of 6 bases from V and 2 bases from J, the junction contained 8 bases not matched to a gene. The CDR3 extends over 15 amino acids. Germline CDR1 reads SQVTM; CDR2 reads ANQGSEA. In DNA, the CDR3 is TGCAGCGTACGAAAAGCGGGAGGGGCCACAGATACGCAGTATTTT. This gives the protein CSVRKAGGATDTQYF.

This clonotype was observed a handful of times. This rearrangement joins TRBV6-1 to TRBJ1-1; D gene unclear. The ends were cut back, 7 bases at V and 7 bases at J, with 13 bases in the middle. Germline lookup yields CDR1 MNHNS and CDR2 SASEGT. The CDR3 loop spans 12 amino acids. CDR3 nucleotide sequence: TGTGCCAGCACCGCCGAGGTGAGTGAAGCTTTCTTT. It is translated as CASTAEVSEAFF.

V gene TRBV30 combines with J gene TRBJ2-1; TRBD2 matches at 9 bases. The J segment lost 7 bases and the V segment lost 5 bases, leaving 12 bases of the junction unmatched. The germline V gene encodes CDR1 GTSNPN and CDR2 SVGIG (reference sequence). The CDR3 contains 15 residues. The CDR3 DNA reads TGTGCCTGGGCACGCTTAGCGGGAGAAATGAATGAGCAGTTCTTC. Translated: CAWARLAGEMNEQFF.

The rearrangement joins TRBV19 to TRBJ1-5; the D is unclear. This CDR3 has 15 amino acids. Trimming removed 6 bases at V and 0 bases at J, with 12 bases between. CDR1 LNHDA and CDR2 SQIVND come from the germline V gene (reference sequence). The CDR3 loop reads CASSPQWYSNQPQHF. As DNA, the CDR3 is TGTGCCAGTAGCCCCCAGTGGTATAGCAATCAGCCCCAGCATTTT. The full variable domain, completed using reference TRBV19 and TRBJ1-5, is DGGITQSPKYLFRKEGQNVTLSCEQNLNHDAMYWYRQDPGQGLRLIYYSQIVNDFQKGDIAEGYSVSREKKESFPLTVTSAQKNPTAFYLCASSPQWYSNQPQHFGDGTRLSIL.

The chain links TRBV6-1 to TRBJ1-3, with a weak D call TRBD1 (6 bases). This CDR3 has 14 residues. Germline CDR1 is MNHNS and CDR2 is SASEGT. The ends were cut back, 9 bases at V and 2 bases at J, with 14 bases in the middle. Here the CDR3 DNA reads TGTGCCAGTTCGGACAGAATCGCTGGAAACACCATATATTTT. The encoded protein is CASSDRIAGNTIYF.

This clonotype was detected only a few times. The J gene is TRBJ1-5, the V gene TRBV19; 9 bases are shared with TRBD1. The V segment lost 1 base and the J segment 0 bases; nucleotides outside the gene matches: 7. Per germline, CDR1 LNHDA and CDR2 SQIVND (reference sequence). This CDR3 has 18 amino acids. The chain's CDR3 is CASSIVGQGEYSNQPQHF. The CDR3 DNA sequence: TGTGCCAGTAGTATAGTGGGACAGGGAGAGTATAGCAATCAGCCCCAGCATTTT.

V and J are TRBV15 and TRBJ2-5, with D possibly called TRBD1 or TRBD2 (6 bases each). There are 12 residues in the CDR3. Per the germline V gene, CDR1 is LNHNV and CDR2 is YYDKDF (reference sequence). Trimming removed 8 bases at V and 6 bases at J, with 13 bases between. In DNA, the CDR3 is TGTGCCACCGAGGGGGGCGAGAAGACCCAGTACTTC. It yields the protein CATEGGEKTQYF. Variable domain in full (rest from reference TRBV15 and TRBJ2-5): DAMVIQNPRYQVTQFGKPVTLSCSQTLNHNVMYWYQQKSSQAPKLLFHYYDKDFNNEADTPDNFQSRRPNTSFCFLDIRSPGLGDTAMYLCATEGGEKTQYFGPGTRLLVL.

There are a few counts of this clonotype. This chain joins TRBV20-1 and TRBJ1-5, with 7 bases aligning to TRBD1. The V gene's germline CDR1 is DFQATT and CDR2 SNEGSKA (reference sequence). J gave up 5 bases and V 3 bases, and 16 bases lay outside the gene matches. The CDR3 loop spans 17 amino acids. CDR3 region: CSASSAHRGKPHQPQHF. DNA for the CDR3: TGCAGTGCTAGTTCCGCCCACAGGGGTAAGCCCCATCAGCCCCAGCATTTT.

The chain is built from TRBV30 and TRBJ1-5, with 10 bases aligning to TRBD1. Trimming removed 2 bases from V and 9 bases from J; junction bases left unmatched: 7. This CDR3 contains 14 residues. Germline V gene data show CDR1 as GTSNPN and CDR2 as SVGIG (reference sequence). For the CDR3, the DNA is TGTGCCTGGAGTCTGGGACAGGGGACACGGCCCCAGCATTTT. Translated: CAWSLGQGTRPQHF.

The chain links TRBV6-5 to TRBJ1-4; D remains ambiguous. Trimming took off 1 base at V and 0 bases at J, with 9 bases between the two ends. CDR1 is MNHEY and CDR2 is SVGAGI in the germline V gene. The CDR3 is 16 residues long. Written as DNA, the CDR3 is TGTGCCAGCAGTTACTTTGGAGGAACAACTAATGAAAAACTGTTTTTT. Translated, it gives CASSYFGGTTNEKLFF.

This chain links TRBV20-1 with TRBJ2-7; no clear D gene. The CDR3 totals 12 residues. Germline V CDR1 and CDR2: DFQATT, SNEGSKA (reference sequence). Trimming shortened V by 3 bases and J by 6 bases, and 12 bases separated the two germline ends. CDR3 amino acids: CSASSLAGEQYF. The CDR3 DNA follows: TGCAGTGCTAGTAGCTTAGCCGGCGAGCAGTACTTC.

This chain links TRBV19 with TRBJ2-2; D perhaps matches TRBD1 (6 bases). The V end lost 5 bases, the J end lost 4 bases, and 17 bases lay between the germline ends. Germline assignment: CDR1 LNHDA and CDR2 SQIVND (reference sequence). The CDR3 sequence is 16 residues long. CDR3 in amino acids: CASSGPPGRGTGELFF. CDR3 DNA: TGTGCCAGTAGTGGCCCCCCGGGCAGGGGCACCGGGGAGCTGTTTTTT.

This clonotype was seen a handful of times. V gene TRBV7-6 combines with J gene TRBJ1-1; 10 positions agree with TRBD1. Germline trimming cut 4 bases from V and 1 base from J; bases unmatched to any gene: 3. Germline V CDR1 and CDR2: SGHVS, FNYEAQ. The CDR3 totals 15 residues. The CDR3 loop is CASSSRQGANTEAFF. DNA for the CDR3: TGTGCCAGCAGCTCTCGACAGGGGGCGAACACTGAAGCTTTCTTT. Complete variable domain (other parts from reference TRBV7-6 and TRBJ1-1): GAGVSQSPRYKVTKRGQDVALRCDPISGHVSLYWYRQALGQGPEFLTYFNYEAQQDKSGLPNDRFSAERPEGSISTLTIQRTEQRDSAMYRCASSSRQGANTEAFFGQGTRLTVV.

The gene calls are TRBV19 and TRBJ2-1; a possible D gene is TRBD2 (6 bases). This CDR3 is 16 amino acids long. V was pared by 5 bases and J by 5 bases, with 19 bases between. Germline-derived CDR1 and CDR2 are LNHDA and SQIVND (reference sequence). Here the CDR3 reads CASSVHSGGANNEQFF. CDR3 coding DNA: TGTGCCAGTAGTGTTCATAGCGGAGGGGCTAACAATGAGCAGTTCTTC. Based on the CDR3 plus reference TRBV19 and TRBJ2-1, the full variable domain is DGGITQSPKYLFRKEGQNVTLSCEQNLNHDAMYWYRQDPGQGLRLIYYSQIVNDFQKGDIAEGYSVSREKKESFPLTVTSAQKNPTAFYLCASSVHSGGANNEQFFGPGTRLTVL.

Only one count was recorded for this clonotype. J is TRBJ1-2 and V is TRBV30; possible D gene TRBD1, 6 bases. V shed 4 bases and J shed 8 bases, with 14 bases lying between them. The CDR3 contains 12 residues. Looked up from germline, CDR1 is GTSNPN and CDR2 is SVGIG (reference sequence). The CDR3 here is CAWTLGAGGYTF. CDR3 nucleotides: TGTGCCTGGACTCTGGGGGCCGGAGGCTACACCTTC.

The V call is TRBV10-3, the J call TRBJ2-2; possibly TRBD2 for D (5 bases). The CDR3 has 15 residues. The V end lost 7 bases, the J end lost 6 bases, and 18 bases lay between the germline ends. The germline V gene has CDR1 ENHRY and CDR2 SYGVKD. The DNA for the CDR3 is TGTGCCATCACTAGCAAAAACTACGGTGCCGGGGAGCTGTTTTTT. This translates into CAITSKNYGAGELFF.

V and J are TRBV6-1 and TRBJ2-3; the D gene is possibly TRBD1 (6 bases). The CDR3 totals 15 residues. CDR1 and CDR2 from the germline V gene are MNHNS and SASEGT. Trimming left V 2 bases short and J 5 bases short, with 14 bases between. This CDR3 is CASSESLGGGDTQYF. Written as DNA, the CDR3 is TGTGCCAGCAGTGAATCGCTTGGGGGCGGAGATACGCAGTATTTT.

J is TRBJ1-2 and V is TRBV19, with 8 bases identical to TRBD1. The junction had 5 bases not matched to a gene; V was cut back by 5 bases and J by 6 bases. CDR1 and CDR2 from the germline V gene are LNHDA and SQIVND (reference sequence). This CDR3 is built from 13 residues. CDR3 loop: CASSSDRGDGYTF. CDR3 coding DNA: TGTGCCAGTAGTTCAGACAGGGGAGATGGCTACACCTTC.

V is TRBV7-8 and J is TRBJ2-5; D is unclear. The germline V and J ends were trimmed by 4 bases and 3 bases, with 3 bases remaining between them. The V gene's germline CDR1 is SGHVS and CDR2 FQNEAQ. This CDR3 has 11 amino acids. This CDR3 is CASSYEETQYF. The CDR3 nucleotides read TGTGCCAGCAGCTATGAAGAGACCCAGTACTTC. Variable domain in full (rest from reference TRBV7-8 and TRBJ2-5): GAGVSQSPRYKVAKRGQDVALRCDPISGHVSLFWYQQALGQGPEFLTYFQNEAQLDKSGLPSDRFFAERPEGSVSTLKIQRTQQEDSAVYLCASSYEETQYFGPGTRLLVL.

The genes are TRBV10-3 and TRBJ1-5; D is unresolved. V was shortened by 4 bases and J by 2 bases, with 6 bases between the two germline ends. Germline assignment: CDR1 ENHRY and CDR2 SYGVKD. This CDR3 spans 13 amino acids. CDR3 DNA sequence: TGTGCCATCAGTGCTGAGGGCAATCAGCCCCAGCATTTT. This gives the protein CAISAEGNQPQHF.

The rearrangement links TRBV2 to TRBJ1-6, with 7 bases matching TRBD1. CDR3 length: 14 residues. V was clipped by 2 bases and J by 7 bases; unmatched bases: 2. Germline-derived CDR1 and CDR2 are SNHLY and FYNNEI. The CDR3 sequence: CASSELTGNSPLHF. The CDR3 nucleotides read TGTGCCAGCAGTGAATTGACAGGGAATTCACCCCTCCACTTT.

This clonotype was observed a few times. This chain uses TRBV21-1 with TRBJ2-7; TRBD2 is the table's D call and was not checked against the DNA. TRBV21-1 counts as a pseudogene. The length of the CDR3 is 12 residues. The CDR3, as DNA: TGTGCCAGCAGTCTGTTGGGGAGCGAGCAGTACTTC. Translating gives CASSLLGSEQYF.

The chain recombines TRBV6-1 with TRBJ2-5; D gene uncertain. Trimming left V 6 bases short and J 1 base short, with 9 bases between. This CDR3 comprises 13 residues. The germline V gene has CDR1 MNHNS and CDR2 SASEGT. The CDR3 loop is CASSESAQETQYF. In nucleotides, the CDR3 is TGTGCCAGCAGCGAAAGTGCCCAAGAGACCCAGTACTTC.

The chain couples TRBV6-5 to TRBJ1-3, with D maybe TRBD1 (6 bases). Germline-derived CDR1 and CDR2 are MNHEY and SVGAGI. This CDR3 spans 15 amino acids. Trimming cost V 4 bases and J 4 bases, with 14 bases left between them. The CDR3 DNA reads as TGTGCCAGCAGTTTTACAGGGCTGGCCGGAAACACCATATATTTT. Encoded protein: CASSFTGLAGNTIYF.

The V call is TRBV18, the J call TRBJ2-7; D remains ambiguous. V was clipped by 3 bases and J by 0 bases, with 3 bases between them. The CDR3 loop spans 12 amino acids. Germline assignment: CDR1 KGHSH and CDR2 LQKENI. The CDR3 DNA sequence: TGTGCCAGCTCACCTGACTCCTACGAGCAGTACTTC. This codes for CASSPDSYEQYF.

This chain connects TRBV20-1 to TRBJ2-3; D possibly corresponds to TRBD1 (5 bases). This CDR3 contains 14 residues. The V and J ends lost 3 bases and 1 base respectively, with 11 bases between them. CDR1 and CDR2 (germline): DFQATT, SNEGSKA (reference sequence). The CDR3 spells CSARWGLGTDTQYF. The CDR3 DNA reads TGCAGTGCTAGGTGGGGCTTGGGCACAGATACGCAGTATTTT.